The 7 T cell receptor beta chains below were found in one sample sequenced in a study of tumor-infiltrating lymphocytes in primary liver carcinoma (TCRdb year 2017). TRIzol reagent was used to extract blood RNA from unsorted whole blood, while the DNeasy Blood & Tissue kit provided the germline DNA. Sequencer: Illumina HiSeq 2500. TCRbeta-specific cDNA was reverse-transcribed from approximately 500 ng total RNA using a constant-region primer and ProtoScript II reverse transcriptase. Three nested multiplex PCR rounds, following a slightly modified ARM-PCR procedure, were used to build the TCRbeta libraries. Each of the first two PCR rounds ran for about 11 cycles using multiplex TRBV1-TRBV30 forward primers together with a Cbeta reverse primer. TCRdb ran its own pipeline on the public reads, namely fastp trimming at Q25 and MiXCR clone calling, and kept in-frame beta chains. Rows matching on CDR3 protein sequence are summarized as one entry with the most common DNA and genes. The sample table contains approximately 310,000 distinct CDR3 sequences; only one count was recorded for more than 55% of them. The top ten clones comprise around 9.5% of the sample.

The sequenced sample consisted of peripheral blood. The receptor set was obtained from a man aged 40-49 years with primary liver carcinoma and hepatitis B virus infection.

With regard to this clonotype: At one end, the junction sequence differs from germline, possibly due to a read error. The chain has TRBV28 and TRBJ2-1; D uncertain. The CDR3 runs 17 residues. Germline V gene data show CDR1 as MDHEN and CDR2 as SYDVKM. The CDR3 nucleotides are TGTGCCAGCAGTTTACTAACTGGGCCTGGGTCCTACAATGAGCGGTTCTTC. This encodes CASSLLTGPGSYNERFF.

This clonotype was seen a few times. The J gene is TRBJ1-2, the V gene TRBV30, with D hard to call. The CDR3 is 10 amino acids. V gave up 7 bases and J gave up 2 bases, with 5 bases separating them. Germline V gene lookup returns CDR1 GTSNPN and CDR2 SVGIG (reference sequence). The CDR3 DNA sequence: TGTGCCTCCTCCAACTATGGCTACACCTTC. The encoded protein is CASSNYGYTF.

This clonotype was picked up many times. This chain joins TRBV30 and TRBJ2-7; 8 bases line up with TRBD1. V lost 2 bases, J lost 2 bases, and 5 bases stayed unmatched. CDR3 length: 14 residues. Per the germline V gene, CDR1 is GTSNPN and CDR2 is SVGIG (reference sequence). Written as DNA, the CDR3 is TGTGCCTGGAGTAAGACAGGGGCCACCTACGAGCAGTACTTC. Translated, it gives CAWSKTGATYEQYF.

The chain couples TRBV6-1 to TRBJ1-5; D not certain. CDR1 is MNHNS, CDR2 SASEGT, per germline. The CDR3 runs 16 residues. With 4 bases removed from V and 0 bases from J, the gap between germline ends came to 13 bases. The CDR3 reads CASSGAPMGSNQPQHF. The CDR3, as DNA: TGTGCCAGCAGTGGAGCGCCAATGGGTAGCAATCAGCCCCAGCATTTT.

By share, this clonotype ranks as medium-sized. The rearrangement joins TRBV11-2 to TRBJ1-1; D gene uncertain. Trimming removed 5 bases from V and 8 bases from J, with 15 bases in between. Per germline, CDR1 SGHAT and CDR2 FQNNGV. This CDR3 is 13 amino acids long. CDR3 region: CASSGMVLAEAFF. The CDR3 DNA is TGTGCCAGCAGCGGAATGGTTCTGGCGGAAGCTTTCTTT.

This chain connects TRBV24-1 to TRBJ2-4; D tentatively fits TRBD1 or TRBD2 (5 bases each). The CDR3 extends over 17 amino acids. V was pared by 5 bases and J by 0 bases, with 16 bases between. Germline V gene lookup returns CDR1 KGHDR and CDR2 SFDVKD. In DNA, the CDR3 is TGTGCCACCAGTGTTTCTAGCAGGGCGCTAGCCAAAAACATTCAGTACTTC. This gives the protein CATSVSSRALAKNIQYF.

This rearrangement joins TRBV5-5 to TRBJ2-5; D is undetermined. CDR3 length: 12 residues. Trimming took 2 bases from V and 5 from J, leaving 7 bases between them. Germline V gene data show CDR1 as SGHKS and CDR2 as YYEKEE (reference sequence). DNA for the CDR3: TGTGCCAGCAGCTTTGGACGGGAGACCCAGTACTTC. Amino acids: CASSFGRETQYF. The variable domain in full, completed from reference TRBV5-5 and TRBJ2-5, reads DAGVTQSPTHLIKTRGQQVTLRCSPISGHKSVSWYQQVLGQGPQFIFQYYEKEERGRGNFPDRFSARQFPNYSSELNVNALLLGDSALYLCASSFGRETQYFGPGTRLLVL.